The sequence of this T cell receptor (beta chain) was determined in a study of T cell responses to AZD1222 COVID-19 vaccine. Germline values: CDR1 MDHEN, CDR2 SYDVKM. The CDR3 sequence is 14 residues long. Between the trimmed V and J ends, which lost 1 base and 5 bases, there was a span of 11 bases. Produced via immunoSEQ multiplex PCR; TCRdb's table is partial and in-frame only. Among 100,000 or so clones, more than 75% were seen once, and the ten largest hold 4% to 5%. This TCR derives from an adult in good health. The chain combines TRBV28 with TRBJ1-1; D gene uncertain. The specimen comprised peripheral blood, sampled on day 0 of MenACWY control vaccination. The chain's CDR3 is CASSLSGPRTEAFF. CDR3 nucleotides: TGTGCCAGCAGTTTATCAGGACCCCGGACTGAAGCTTTCTTT.